A single sample is the source of the 10 T cell receptor beta chains below, sequenced in a study of T cell clones after liver transplantation (dated by TCRdb to between 2018 and 2020). The time point label here, explained by the study, means: pre-transplant. The library came from the immunoSEQ multiplex PCR assay. In its TCRdb copy, this immuneACCESS table keeps in-frame sequences only and misses some clones. Where compared with another copy, unresolved V genes explain less than half of these, and the others have no known cause. This sample comprises tens of thousands of clones, 71% of them detected only once. Together, the top ten hold approximately 15% of the sample. The specimen comprised CD4+ T cells from blood, sampled before liver transplant. The receptors derive from a human donor who received a liver transplant.

This clone has only a few counts. This chain connects TRBV27 to TRBJ2-7; perhaps TRBD2 as D (6 bases). The CDR3 loop spans 15 amino acids. In germline, CDR1 is MNHEY, CDR2 SMNVEV (reference sequence). V lost 4 bases, J lost 0 bases, and 13 bases lay in between. CDR3 nucleotide sequence: TGTGCCAGCAGTTCCCCGGCGGGGAGCTCCTACGAGCAGTACTTC. It is translated as CASSSPAGSSYEQYF.

The V and J genes are TRBV11-3 and TRBJ2-7, with TRBD1 matching 8 bases. The junction had 10 bases not matched to a gene; V was cut back by 5 bases and J by 4 bases. CDR3 length equals 15 residues. Germline V CDR1 and CDR2: SGHNT, YENEEA. CDR3 sequence reads: CASSPPPDRVYEQYF. Written as DNA, the CDR3 is TGTGCCAGCAGCCCACCCCCGGACAGGGTGTACGAGCAGTACTTC.

The chain's CDR3 is CASSLSGQGAWYGYTF. CDR3 in DNA: TGTGCCAGCAGTTTATCTGGACAGGGGGCTTGGTATGGCTACACCTTC. This chain joins TRBV28 and TRBJ1-2; 11 bases are a match to TRBD1. V was pared by 1 base and J by 5 bases, with 6 bases of the junction left unmatched. Per the germline V gene, CDR1 is MDHEN and CDR2 is SYDVKM. This CDR3 has 16 residues.

This chain uses TRBV12-5 with TRBJ2-2; D remains unclear. V gave up 5 bases and J gave up 0 bases, with 10 bases separating them. The CDR3 is 15 residues long. Germline CDR1 and CDR2: LGHNT and FRNRAP. As DNA, the CDR3 is TGTGCTAGTGGTCGTGACACCGCGAACACCGGGGAGCTGTTTTTT. It is translated as CASGRDTANTGELFF.

The V gene is TRBV10-3, the J gene TRBJ2-7; a weak D match, TRBD1 (6 bases). The V and J ends lost 6 bases and 3 bases respectively, with 15 bases between them. CDR3 size: 14 residues. Germline V lookup: CDR1 ENHRY, CDR2 SYGVKD. CDR3 region: CAIRGPGQNYEQYF. In DNA, the CDR3 is TGTGCCATCAGGGGCCCGGGACAAAACTACGAGCAGTACTTC.

The chain is built from TRBV2 and TRBJ1-5, with no clear D. The CDR3 loop spans 14 amino acids. The germline V gene has CDR1 SNHLY and CDR2 FYNNEI. Deletions cut 4 bases from V and 6 bases from J, with 13 bases between. This chain's CDR3 is CASSGANSGQPQHF. The CDR3 bases are TGTGCCAGCAGTGGAGCAAACTCGGGTCAGCCCCAGCATTTT.

The V gene is TRBV29-1, the J gene TRBJ2-5, with 10 nucleotides matching TRBD1. Germline CDR1 is SQVTM and CDR2 is ANQGSEA. Trimming removed 5 bases from V and 2 bases from J; junction bases left unmatched: 5. The CDR3 is 14 residues long. The CDR3 protein is CSVLTGGVQETQYF. CDR3 bases: TGCAGCGTTCTGACAGGGGGCGTGCAAGAGACCCAGTACTTC.

V is TRBV7-2 and J is TRBJ1-2; TRBD1 agrees at 7 bases. V lost 7 bases and J lost 6; bases outside the gene matches: 8. The germline gives CDR1 SGHTA, CDR2 FQGNSA. CDR3 length equals 13 residues. CDR3: CASTSRTGDGYTF. The DNA of the CDR3 is TGTGCCAGCACGTCCCGGACAGGCGATGGCTACACCTTC.

This clone was seen a single time. The V gene is TRBV6-5, the J gene TRBJ1-3, with TRBD1 matching over 7 bases. The V segment lost 7 bases and the J segment 6 bases; nucleotides outside the gene matches: 12. Germline-derived CDR1 and CDR2 are MNHEY and SVGAGI. The CDR3 is made up of 15 amino acids. CDR3 bases: TGTGCCAGCAAGACGCGACAGGGAGAAGAAAACACCATATATTTT. Protein: CASKTRQGEENTIYF.

V usage is TRBV4-1 and J usage is TRBJ1-1; D gene ambiguous. Trimming took 2 bases from V and 4 from J, leaving 14 bases between them. Germline V gene lookup returns CDR1 MGHRA and CDR2 YSYEKL. This CDR3 contains 15 residues. CDR3 bases: TGCGCCAGCAGCCAATCTACAATGAGGTTCACTGAAGCTTTCTTT. Translating gives CASSQSTMRFTEAFF.